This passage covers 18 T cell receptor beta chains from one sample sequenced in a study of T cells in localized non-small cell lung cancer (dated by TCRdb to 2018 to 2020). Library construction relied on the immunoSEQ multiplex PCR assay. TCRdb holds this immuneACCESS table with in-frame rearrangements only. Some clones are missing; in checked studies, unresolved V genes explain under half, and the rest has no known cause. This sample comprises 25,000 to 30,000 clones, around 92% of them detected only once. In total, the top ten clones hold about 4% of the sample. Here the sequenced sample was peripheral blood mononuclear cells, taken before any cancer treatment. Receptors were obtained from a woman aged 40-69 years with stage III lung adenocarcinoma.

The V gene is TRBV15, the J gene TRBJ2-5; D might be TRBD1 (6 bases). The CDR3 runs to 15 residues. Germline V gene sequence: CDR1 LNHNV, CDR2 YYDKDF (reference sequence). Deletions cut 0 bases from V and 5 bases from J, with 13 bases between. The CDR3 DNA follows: TGTGCCACCAGCAGAGAAAGGCAGGGGTGGGAGACCCAGTACTTC. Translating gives CATSRERQGWETQYF.

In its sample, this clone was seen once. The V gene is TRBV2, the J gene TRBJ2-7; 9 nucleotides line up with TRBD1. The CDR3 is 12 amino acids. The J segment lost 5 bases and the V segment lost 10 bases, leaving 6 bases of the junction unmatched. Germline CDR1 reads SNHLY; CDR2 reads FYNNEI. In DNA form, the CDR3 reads TGTGCCAAGGGGGGACAGGGAAACGAGCAGTACTTC. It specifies CAKGGQGNEQYF. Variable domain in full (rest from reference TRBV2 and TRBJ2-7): EPEVTQTPSHQVTQMGQEVILRCVPISNHLYFYWYRQILGQKVEFLVSFYNNEISEKSEIFDDQFSVERPDGSNFTLKIRSTKLEDSAMYFCAKGGQGNEQYFGPGTRLTVT.

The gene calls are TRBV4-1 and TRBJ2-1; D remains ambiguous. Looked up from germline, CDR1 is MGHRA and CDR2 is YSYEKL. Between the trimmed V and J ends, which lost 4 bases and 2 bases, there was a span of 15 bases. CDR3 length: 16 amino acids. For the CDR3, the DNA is TGCGCCAGCAGCCTGACCCTCCTACTGGCCTACAATGAGCAGTTCTTC. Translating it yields CASSLTLLLAYNEQFF.

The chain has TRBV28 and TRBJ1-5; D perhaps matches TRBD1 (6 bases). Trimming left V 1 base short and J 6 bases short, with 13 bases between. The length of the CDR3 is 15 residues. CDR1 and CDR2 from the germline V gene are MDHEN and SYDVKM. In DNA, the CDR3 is TGTGCCAGCAGTTTATACAGGGTTGGGGTTCAGCCCCAGCATTTT. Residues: CASSLYRVGVQPQHF.

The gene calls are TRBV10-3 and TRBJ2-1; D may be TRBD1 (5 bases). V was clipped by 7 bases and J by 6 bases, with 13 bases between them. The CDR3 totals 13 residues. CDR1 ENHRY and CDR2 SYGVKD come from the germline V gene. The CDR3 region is CAIMVAGINEQFF. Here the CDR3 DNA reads TGTGCCATCATGGTGGCAGGGATCAATGAGCAGTTCTTC.

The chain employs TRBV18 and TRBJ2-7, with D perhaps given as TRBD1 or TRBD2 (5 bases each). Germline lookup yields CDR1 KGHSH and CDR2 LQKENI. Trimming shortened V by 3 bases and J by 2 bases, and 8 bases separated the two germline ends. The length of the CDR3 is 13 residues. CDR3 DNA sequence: TGTGCCAGCTCACCGGGGGACGCCTACGAGCAGTACTTC. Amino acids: CASSPGDAYEQYF.

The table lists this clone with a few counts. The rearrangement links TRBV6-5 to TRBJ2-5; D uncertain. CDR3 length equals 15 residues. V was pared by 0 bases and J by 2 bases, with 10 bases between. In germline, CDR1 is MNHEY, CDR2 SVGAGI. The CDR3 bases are TGTGCCAGCAGTTACTCGTTTTTCCCACAAGAGACCCAGTACTTC. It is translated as CASSYSFFPQETQYF.

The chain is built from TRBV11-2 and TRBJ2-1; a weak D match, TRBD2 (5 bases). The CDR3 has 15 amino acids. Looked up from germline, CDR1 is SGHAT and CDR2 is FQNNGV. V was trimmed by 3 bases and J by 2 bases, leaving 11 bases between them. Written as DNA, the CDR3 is TGTGCCAGCAGCTTGGAGGCAGCGGCCTACAATGAGCAGTTCTTC. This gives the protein CASSLEAAAYNEQFF.

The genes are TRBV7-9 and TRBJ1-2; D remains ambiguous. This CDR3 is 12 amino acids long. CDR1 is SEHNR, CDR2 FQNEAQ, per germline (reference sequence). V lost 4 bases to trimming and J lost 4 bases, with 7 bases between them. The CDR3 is CASSYSGYGYTF. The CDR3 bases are TGTGCCAGCAGCTACTCGGGCTATGGCTACACCTTC.

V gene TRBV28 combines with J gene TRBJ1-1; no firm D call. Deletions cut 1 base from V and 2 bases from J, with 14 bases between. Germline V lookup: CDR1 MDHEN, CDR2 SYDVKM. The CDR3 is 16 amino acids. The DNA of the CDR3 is TGTGCCAGCAGTTTATTATCGGACTCCCGAAACACTGAAGCTTTCTTT. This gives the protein CASSLLSDSRNTEAFF. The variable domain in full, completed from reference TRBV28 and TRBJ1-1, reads DVKVTQSSRYLVKRTGEKVFLECVQDMDHENMFWYRQDPGLGLRLIYFSYDVKMKEKGDIPEGYSVSREKKERFSLILESASTNQTSMYLCASSLLSDSRNTEAFFGQGTRLTVV.

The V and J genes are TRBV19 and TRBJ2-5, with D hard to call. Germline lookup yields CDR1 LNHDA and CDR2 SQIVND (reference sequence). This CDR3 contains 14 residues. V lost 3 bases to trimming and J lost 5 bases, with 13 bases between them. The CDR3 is CASSISHESETQYF. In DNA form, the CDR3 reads TGTGCCAGTAGTATTAGTCACGAATCGGAGACCCAGTACTTC. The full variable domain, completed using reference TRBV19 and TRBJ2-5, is DGGITQSPKYLFRKEGQNVTLSCEQNLNHDAMYWYRQDPGQGLRLIYYSQIVNDFQKGDIAEGYSVSREKKESFPLTVTSAQKNPTAFYLCASSISHESETQYFGPGTRLLVL.

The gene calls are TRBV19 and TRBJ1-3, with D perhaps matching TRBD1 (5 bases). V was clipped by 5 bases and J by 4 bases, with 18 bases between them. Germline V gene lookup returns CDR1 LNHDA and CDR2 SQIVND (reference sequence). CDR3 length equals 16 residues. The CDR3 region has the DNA TGTGCCAGTAGTCCTACCGGGGCCCCATCCGGAAACACCATATATTTT. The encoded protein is CASSPTGAPSGNTIYF.

CDR3 nucleotides: TGTGCCACCAGCAGAGATGGCGGCAATGAGCAGTTCTTC. It encodes CATSRDGGNEQFF. This rearrangement joins TRBV15 to TRBJ2-1; D gene unclear. The CDR3 is 13 residues long. Trimming took 0 bases from V and 6 from J, leaving 6 bases between them. Germline lookup yields CDR1 LNHNV and CDR2 YYDKDF (reference sequence).

This CDR3 is CASSEKGGGPGELFF. In DNA, the CDR3 is TGTGCCAGCAGTGAAAAGGGCGGGGGGCCCGGGGAGCTGTTTTTT. The chain has TRBV2 and TRBJ2-2; 8 nucleotides match TRBD2. This CDR3 has 15 residues. Germline CDR1 SNHLY, CDR2 FYNNEI. Trimming took 2 bases from V and 6 from J; bases not matched to a gene: 5.

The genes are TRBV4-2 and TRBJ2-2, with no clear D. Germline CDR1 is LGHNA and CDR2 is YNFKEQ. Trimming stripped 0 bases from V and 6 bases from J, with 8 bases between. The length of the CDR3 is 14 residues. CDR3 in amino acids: CASSQDRVAGELFF. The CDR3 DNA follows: TGTGCCAGCAGCCAAGATCGGGTCGCCGGGGAGCTGTTTTTT.

The CDR3 coding sequence is TGTGCCAGCACCTTTGGAGTACAGGGAGGTCGCGAGCAGTACTTC. Its protein is CASTFGVQGGREQYF. The rearrangement uses TRBV28 and TRBJ2-7; D is possibly TRBD1 or TRBD2 (6 bases each). CDR3 length: 15 amino acids. Germline V lookup: CDR1 MDHEN, CDR2 SYDVKM. The V and J ends lost 7 bases and 6 bases respectively, with 22 bases between them.

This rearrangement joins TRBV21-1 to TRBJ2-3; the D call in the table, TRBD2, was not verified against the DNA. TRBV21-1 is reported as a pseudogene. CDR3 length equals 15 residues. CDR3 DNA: TGTGCCAGCAGGTATGTTAGCGGACCCACAGATACGCAGTATTTT. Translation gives CASRYVSGPTDTQYF.

The CDR3, as DNA: TGTGCCAGCAGCTTCCAGGGGGTTCAAGGCTACACCTTC. It yields the protein CASSFQGVQGYTF. The chain joins TRBV7-2 to TRBJ1-2, with 7 bases matching TRBD1. This CDR3 spans 13 amino acids. CDR1 and CDR2 (germline): SGHTA, FQGNSA. V dropped 3 bases and J dropped 8; count of bases not matched to a gene: 6.